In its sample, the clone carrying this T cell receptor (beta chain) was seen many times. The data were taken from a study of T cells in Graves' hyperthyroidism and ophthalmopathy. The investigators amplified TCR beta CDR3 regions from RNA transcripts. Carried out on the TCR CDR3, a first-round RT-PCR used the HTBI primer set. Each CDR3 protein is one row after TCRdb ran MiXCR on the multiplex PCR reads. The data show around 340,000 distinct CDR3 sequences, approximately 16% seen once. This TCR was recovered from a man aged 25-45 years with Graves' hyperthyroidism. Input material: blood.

The CDR3 nucleotides are TGTGCCAGCACCGACAGGGTGAACACCGGGGAGCTGTTTTTT. Its translation: CASTDRVNTGELFF. The chain carries TRBV18 and TRBJ2-2; TRBD1 agrees at 7 bases. The CDR3 covers 14 residues. The V gene end was trimmed by 8 bases and the J gene end by 1 base; junction bases not matched to a gene: 4. Germline lookup yields CDR1 KGHSH and CDR2 LQKENI.